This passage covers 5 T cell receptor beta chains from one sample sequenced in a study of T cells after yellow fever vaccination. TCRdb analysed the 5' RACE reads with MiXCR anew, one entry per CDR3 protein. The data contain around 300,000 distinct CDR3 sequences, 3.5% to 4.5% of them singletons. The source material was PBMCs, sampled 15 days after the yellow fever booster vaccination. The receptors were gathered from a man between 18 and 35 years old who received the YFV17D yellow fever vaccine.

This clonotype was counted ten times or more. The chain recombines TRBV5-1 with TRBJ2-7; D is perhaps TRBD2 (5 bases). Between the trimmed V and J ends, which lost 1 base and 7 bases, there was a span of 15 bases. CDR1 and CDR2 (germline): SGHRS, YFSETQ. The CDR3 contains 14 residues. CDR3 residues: CASSLKGTQREQYF. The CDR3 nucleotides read TGCGCCAGCAGCTTGAAGGGCACCCAGCGGGAGCAGTACTTC.

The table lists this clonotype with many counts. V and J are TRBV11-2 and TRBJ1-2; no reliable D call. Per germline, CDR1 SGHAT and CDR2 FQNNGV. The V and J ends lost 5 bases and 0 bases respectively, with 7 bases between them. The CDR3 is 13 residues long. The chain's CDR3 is CASSQAANYGYTF. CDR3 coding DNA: TGTGCCAGCAGCCAAGCGGCTAACTATGGCTACACCTTC.

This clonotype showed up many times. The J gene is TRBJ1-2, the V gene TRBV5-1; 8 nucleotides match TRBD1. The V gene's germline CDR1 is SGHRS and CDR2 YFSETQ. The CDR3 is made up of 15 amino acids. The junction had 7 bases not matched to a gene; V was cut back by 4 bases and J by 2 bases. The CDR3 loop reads CASSQGQVGNYGYTF. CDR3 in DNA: TGCGCCAGCAGCCAGGGACAGGTGGGGAACTATGGCTACACCTTC.

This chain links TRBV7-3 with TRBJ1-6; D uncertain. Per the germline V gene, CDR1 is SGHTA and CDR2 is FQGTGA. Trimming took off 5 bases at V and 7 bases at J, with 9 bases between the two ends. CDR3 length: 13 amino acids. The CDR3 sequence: CASSQGPNSPLHF. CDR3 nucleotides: TGTGCCAGCAGCCAAGGACCCAATTCACCCCTCCACTTT.

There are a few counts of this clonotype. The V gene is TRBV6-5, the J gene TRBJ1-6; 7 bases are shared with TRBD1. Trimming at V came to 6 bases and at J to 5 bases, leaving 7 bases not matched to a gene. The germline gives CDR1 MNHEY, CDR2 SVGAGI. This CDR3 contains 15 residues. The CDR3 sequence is CASSTWDSDNSPLHF. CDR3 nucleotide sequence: TGTGCCAGCAGCACTTGGGACAGCGATAATTCACCCCTCCACTTT.